The 18 T cell receptor beta chains below come from one sample, sequenced in a study of T cell responses to AZD1222 COVID-19 vaccine. Produced via immunoSEQ multiplex PCR; TCRdb's table is partial and in-frame only. The sample lists around 97,000 clones, 91% seen once, with about 41% in the top ten. The source material was peripheral blood, sampled on day 0 of AZD1222 vaccination. The source of these receptors is an adult in good health.

The rearrangement uses TRBV6-5 and TRBJ1-1, with D uncertain. Germline CDR1 MNHEY, CDR2 SVGAGI. V shed 4 bases and J shed 11 bases, with 20 bases lying between them. The CDR3 consists of 14 residues. In DNA form, the CDR3 reads TGTGCCAGCAGTTTACTCGATATCGCCTCGGGCGCTTTCTTT. Residues: CASSLLDIASGAFF.

The chain employs TRBV6-2 or TRBV6-3 and TRBJ1-2; no reliable D call. The CDR3 is 17 amino acids. V was trimmed by 0 bases and J by 3 bases, leaving 17 bases between them. CDR1 MNHEY and CDR2 SVGEGT come from the germline V gene. Here the CDR3 reads CASSYSRTAPMDYGYTF. In DNA form, the CDR3 reads TGTGCCAGCAGTTACTCGCGCACAGCCCCCATGGACTATGGCTACACCTTC.

The chain combines TRBV11-2 with TRBJ2-3; no reliable D call. Germline lookup yields CDR1 SGHAT and CDR2 FQNNGV. CDR3 length: 16 residues. Trimming left V 5 bases short and J 0 bases short, with 15 bases between. The CDR3 sequence: CASSQRHFSSTDTQYF. For the CDR3, the DNA is TGTGCCAGCAGCCAACGTCACTTCTCTAGCACAGATACGCAGTATTTT. Full variable domain (remainder filled in from reference TRBV11-2 and TRBJ2-3): EAGVAQSPRYKIIEKRQSVAFWCNPISGHATLYWYQQILGQGPKLLIQFQNNGVVDDSQLPKDRFSAERLKGVDSTLKIQPAKLEDSAVYLCASSQRHFSSTDTQYFGPGTRLTVL.

This chain uses TRBV29-1 with TRBJ2-5; TRBD2 might be the D (5 bases). Trimming pared 7 bases from V and 0 bases from J, leaving 9 bases between. The CDR3 loop spans 12 amino acids. Per germline, CDR1 SQVTM and CDR2 ANQGSEA. CDR3 DNA sequence: TGCAGCGGGGCCGGGAACCAAGAGACCCAGTACTTC. This gives the protein CSGAGNQETQYF.

This sequence joins TRBV11-2 and TRBJ1-1, with 8 bases fitting TRBD1. V shed 6 bases, J shed 5 bases, and the junction held 5 bases outside the gene matches. The CDR3 spans 13 residues. Germline V gene lookup returns CDR1 SGHAT and CDR2 FQNNGV. CDR3 nucleotides: TGTGCCAGCAGAAGACAGGGGAGGACTGAAGCTTTCTTT. Amino acids: CASRRQGRTEAFF.

V and J are TRBV19 and TRBJ1-1; D is unclear. V was pared by 3 bases and J by 4 bases, with 15 bases between. CDR1 is LNHDA, CDR2 SQIVND, per germline (reference sequence). The length of the CDR3 is 15 residues. In DNA, the CDR3 is TGTGCCAGTAGTATTTCCGCCCTCGGGAGCACTGAAGCTTTCTTT. It encodes CASSISALGSTEAFF.

The table lists this clone with a few counts. V and J are TRBV6-5 and TRBJ1-1; D may be TRBD1 (6 bases). From germline, CDR1 is MNHEY and CDR2 SVGAGI. The CDR3 loop spans 11 amino acids. Trimming left V 6 bases short and J 6 bases short, with 8 bases between. The CDR3 DNA follows: TGTGCCAGCAGGGGACAACCTGAAGCTTTCTTT. It specifies CASRGQPEAFF.

The chain recombines TRBV7-2 with TRBJ2-5; the match to TRBD2 covers 7 bases. CDR1 and CDR2 (germline): SGHTA, FQGNSA. The CDR3 spans 16 residues. The J segment lost 5 bases and the V segment lost 2 bases, leaving 11 bases of the junction unmatched. CDR3 residues: CASSLRSGGRLETQYF. The CDR3 DNA reads as TGTGCCAGCAGCTTAAGGTCGGGCGGGAGATTGGAGACCCAGTACTTC.

The chain uses TRBV30 and TRBJ2-1, with D possibly TRBD2 on 6 matching bases. Germline V gives CDR1 GTSNPN, CDR2 SVGIG (reference sequence). The CDR3 is 13 amino acids. With 5 bases removed from V and 7 bases from J, the gap between germline ends came to 15 bases. DNA for the CDR3: TGTGCCTGGGGGGGGACTGTAAGGAATGAGCAGTTCTTC. Protein product: CAWGGTVRNEQFF.

As concerns this clone: Other nucleotide sequences from this sample produce the same CDR3. The chain recombines TRBV19 with TRBJ1-5; D is ambiguous. The germline CDR1 and CDR2 sequences are LNHDA and SQIVND (reference sequence). The V end was cut by 9 bases, the J end by 1 base, with 10 bases between. The CDR3 totals 13 residues. CDR3 loop: CASTPYSNQPQHF. In DNA, the CDR3 is TGTGCCAGCACCCCATACAGCAATCAGCCCCAGCATTTT.

The CDR3 here is CASSLGQLSGNTIYF. Here the CDR3 DNA reads TGTGCCAGCAGCTTAGGACAACTCTCTGGAAACACCATATATTTT. This rearrangement joins TRBV7-8 to TRBJ1-3, with no clear D. V was cut by 1 base and J by 0 bases, with 7 bases left in between. The CDR3 is made up of 15 amino acids. CDR1 SGHVS and CDR2 FQNEAQ come from the germline V gene.

This sequence joins TRBV30 and TRBJ1-3; D is perhaps TRBD1 (5 bases). Trimming stripped 7 bases from V and 7 bases from J, with 11 bases between. Germline V CDR1 and CDR2: GTSNPN, SVGIG (reference sequence). The CDR3 sequence is 11 residues long. CDR3 DNA sequence: TGTGCCTTGGGACTGGGGAACACCATATATTTT. This gives the protein CALGLGNTIYF.

This chain connects TRBV5-1 to TRBJ1-1, with 7 bases that match TRBD1. Germline CDR1 SGHRS, CDR2 YFSETQ. Trimming took 0 bases from V and 1 from J; bases not matched to a gene: 0. This CDR3 region has 14 residues. The CDR3 sequence: CASSLDRGNTEAFF. CDR3 DNA sequence: TGCGCCAGCAGCTTGGACAGGGGGAACACTGAAGCTTTCTTT.

The chain joins TRBV7-3 to TRBJ2-3; possibly TRBD1 for D (5 bases). The CDR3 covers 16 residues. Trimming cost V 5 bases and J 6 bases, with 21 bases left between them. Per the germline V gene, CDR1 is SGHTA and CDR2 is FQGTGA. DNA of the CDR3: TGTGCCAGCAGCCGAACTGGGGCTAGTAGTACGGATACGCAGTATTTT. It is translated as CASSRTGASSTDTQYF.

CDR3 sequence (DNA): TGTGCCTTACAGCTCCAATCTGGAAACACCATATATTTT. Its protein is CALQLQSGNTIYF. The gene calls are TRBV30 and TRBJ1-3; D is undetermined. V was pared by 7 bases and J by 1 base, with 11 bases between. Germline loops: CDR1 GTSNPN, CDR2 SVGIG (reference sequence). This CDR3 comprises 13 residues.

The rearrangement links TRBV9 to TRBJ2-3; possibly TRBD1 for D (6 bases). V was cut by 4 bases and J by 8 bases, with 23 bases left in between. Germline lookup yields CDR1 SGDLS and CDR2 YYNGEE. The CDR3 loop spans 16 amino acids. The CDR3 coding sequence is TGTGCCAGCAGCATCTCCTCCGGGACGGCAGGGGTTACGCAGTATTTT. It specifies CASSISSGTAGVTQYF.

V is TRBV2 and J is TRBJ2-7, with D possibly TRBD2 on 5 matching bases. The V end was cut by 5 bases, the J end by 6 bases, with 14 bases between. This CDR3 contains 13 residues. Germline V gene sequence: CDR1 SNHLY, CDR2 FYNNEI. In nucleotides, the CDR3 is TGTGCCAGCAGTCGGACGGGGTTGTTCGAGCAGTACTTC. It is translated as CASSRTGLFEQYF.

This clone was seen just once. The chain carries TRBV21-1 and TRBJ1-1; no DNA check was done on the table's D call, TRBD1. TRBV21-1 is given as a pseudogene. The CDR3 runs to 16 residues. The CDR3 bases are TGTGCCAGCAGCAATGGGGGCGTAAGATCAAGAACTGAAGCTTTCTTT. This translates into CASSNGGVRSRTEAFF.